This T cell receptor (beta chain) was sequenced in a study of blood T cell repertoires in COVID-19 (dated by TCRdb to the early 2020s). General notes on the study: Samples covering the acute and convalescent phases of COVID-19 were provided by collaborators in the United States, Italy and Spain. The prospective study material was composed of cDNA or gDNA derived from T cells, B-cell-depleted T cells, or PBMCs. Deeply sampled blood TCRbeta repertoires from subjects exposed to, actively infected with, or recovered from COVID-19 were included in the dataset. A freely available public database, intended as a resource for researchers studying the immune response to SARS-CoV-2, is where the repertoires were released. Samples were obtained from the ongoing ImmuneRACE study (first 160 participants) and from over a thousand subjects provided by 6 global collaborators. Nearly every sample came with metadata listing a de-identified subject ID, COVID-19 status, age in years and sex. HLA class I and class II types, where available, came from metadata supplied by the sample provider rather than from assay-based typing. Overall results and qualifications from the work: The quantity of clinical and demographic metadata differed by source and by participant and was supplied without curation.

V has 2 bases trimmed and J has 10 bases trimmed; junction bases matching no gene number 8. CDR1 SQVTM and CDR2 ANQGSEA were looked up in the germline V gene. The CDR3 holds 13 amino acids from the cysteine to the phenylalanine. The only DNA kept is the CDR3, 39 bases in frame from the first base. As regards this clone: Its antigen has not been determined. Per-base quality was not reported, and no clone a single base away is much larger than it.

The collaborating institutions used their own protocols to collect whole blood in K2EDTA tubes. For TCRbeta analysis, collaborator samples were shipped as frozen whole blood, as isolated PBMCs, or as DNA extracted from either sample type. The immunoSEQ Assay, a bias-controlled multiplex PCR, was used to amplify TCRbeta CDR3 regions from genomic DNA. Per the source publication's procedure: Nucleated cell counts per sample were estimated from amplification of reference gene primers within the assay. To quantify the absolute abundance of each unique TCRbeta CDR3 rearrangement, sequence reads were collapsed and filtered. For each sample, productive Simpson clonality was calculated as the square root of Simpson's diversity index across productive rearrangements. This is the immuneACCESS table as TCRdb keeps it, with only in-frame sequences that have V and J called. A part of the clones is gone; compared with another copy, unresolved V genes explain less than half, and the rest is unexplained. V and J calls and clone size are given by that table; D and trimming were obtained from the DNA. This sample has 30,000 to 40,000 clones in its table, and around 82% of those were observed once. In total, the top ten clones hold over 3.5% of the sample.

The sequence was obtained from a man aged 45-60 years with acute or convalescent COVID-19. Sequenced sample: peripheral blood. The chain joins TRBV29-1 to TRBJ1-1; 9 nucleotides in the junction match TRBD1. The CDR3 protein sequence reads: CSVELGQGGIAFF. In nucleotides, the sequence is TGCAGCGTTGAACTGGGACAGGGTGGAATAGCTTTCTTT.